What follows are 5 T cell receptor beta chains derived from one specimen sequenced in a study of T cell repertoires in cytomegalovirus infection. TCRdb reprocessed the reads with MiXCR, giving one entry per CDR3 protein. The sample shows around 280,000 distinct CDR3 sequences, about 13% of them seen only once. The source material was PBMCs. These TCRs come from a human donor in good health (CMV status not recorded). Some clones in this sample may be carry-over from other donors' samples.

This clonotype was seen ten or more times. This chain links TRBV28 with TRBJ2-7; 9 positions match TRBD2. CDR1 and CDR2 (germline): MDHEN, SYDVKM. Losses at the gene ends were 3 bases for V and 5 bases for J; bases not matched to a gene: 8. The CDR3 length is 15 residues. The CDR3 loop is CASSFGSSGTDEQYF. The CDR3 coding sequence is TGTGCCAGCAGTTTCGGGTCTAGCGGGACAGACGAGCAGTACTTC.

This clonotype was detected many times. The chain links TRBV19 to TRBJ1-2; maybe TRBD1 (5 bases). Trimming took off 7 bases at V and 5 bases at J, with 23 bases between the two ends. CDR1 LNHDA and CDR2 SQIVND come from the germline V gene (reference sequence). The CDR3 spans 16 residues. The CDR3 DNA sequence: TGTGCCAGTAAACAGGCCGAGGCAGACGCATCTTATGGCTACACCTTC. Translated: CASKQAEADASYGYTF.

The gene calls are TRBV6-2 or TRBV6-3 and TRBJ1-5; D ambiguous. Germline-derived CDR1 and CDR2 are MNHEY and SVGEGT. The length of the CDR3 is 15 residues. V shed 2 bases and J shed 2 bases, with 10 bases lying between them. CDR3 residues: CASSYGQARNQPQHF. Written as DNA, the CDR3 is TGTGCCAGCAGTTACGGCCAGGCCCGCAATCAGCCCCAGCATTTT.

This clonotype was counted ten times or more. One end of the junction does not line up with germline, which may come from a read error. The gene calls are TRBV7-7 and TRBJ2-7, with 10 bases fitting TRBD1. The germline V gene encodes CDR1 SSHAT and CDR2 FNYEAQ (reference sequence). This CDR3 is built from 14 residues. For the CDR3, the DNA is TGTGCTAGCAGCGCCGGGACAGGGGTTTACGAGCAGTACTTC. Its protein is CASSAGTGVYEQYF.

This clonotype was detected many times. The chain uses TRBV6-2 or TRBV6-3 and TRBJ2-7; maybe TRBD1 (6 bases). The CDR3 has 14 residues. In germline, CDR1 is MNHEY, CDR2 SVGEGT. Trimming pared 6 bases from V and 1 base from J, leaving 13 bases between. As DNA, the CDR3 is TGTGCCAGCAGGGTTGACAGGCGGTCCTACGAGCAGTACTTC. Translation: CASRVDRRSYEQYF.